Below, 20 T cell receptor beta chains from the same sample are listed, as sequenced in a study of PD-L1 blockade in urothelial cancer. Profiling relied on immunoSEQ multiplex PCR, and the TCRdb table lists in-frame clones only, not all of them. This sample carries more than 60,000 clones, roughly 86% of them seen once, and the ten largest clones take 11%. Time point: peripheral blood 6 weeks after treatment start. Sequences were derived from PBMCs, sampled around atezolizumab (anti-PD-L1) treatment. The receptor source for this set is a man between 60 and 75 years old with urothelial cancer.

The chain links TRBV5-1 to TRBJ2-4; D may be TRBD2 (6 bases). The CDR3 spans 15 residues. The germline V gene encodes CDR1 SGHRS and CDR2 YFSETQ. V gave up 4 bases and J gave up 4 bases, with 15 bases separating them. CDR3 sequence reads: CASSLTVAGKNIQYF. DNA of the CDR3: TGCGCCAGCAGCCTGACGGTTGCGGGGAAAAACATTCAGTACTTC.

The CDR3 DNA reads as TGTGCCAGCAGCTTAGTAGGGATGGGGGGGCAGTATTTT. Its translation is CASSLVGMGGQYF. The genes are TRBV7-9 and TRBJ2-3; tentatively, D is TRBD2 (6 bases). V lost 1 base to trimming and J lost 11 bases, with 13 bases between them. Germline V gene data show CDR1 as SEHNR and CDR2 as FQNEAQ (reference sequence). This CDR3 spans 13 amino acids.

The chain has TRBV7-3 and TRBJ2-5, with TRBD2 matching over 8 bases. Germline V gene lookup returns CDR1 SGHTA and CDR2 FQGTGA. This CDR3 is 15 amino acids long. Trimming at V came to 4 bases and at J to 2 bases, leaving 6 bases not matched to a gene. CDR3 in amino acids: CASSWVAGRQETQYF. DNA for the CDR3: TGTGCCAGCAGCTGGGTAGCGGGACGGCAAGAGACCCAGTACTTC.

The rearrangement joins TRBV28 to TRBJ2-3, with 9 bases matching TRBD2. This CDR3 is 13 amino acids long. J lost 10 bases, V lost 6 bases, and 8 bases had no gene match. Germline loops: CDR1 MDHEN, CDR2 SYDVKM. This CDR3 reads CASRPSGTESQYF. The CDR3 DNA reads TGTGCCAGCAGGCCTAGCGGGACTGAATCGCAGTATTTT.

For this clone: Relative to the germline gene, one junction end is altered; a read error may explain this. V usage is TRBV25-1 and J usage is TRBJ1-5; D remains unclear. This CDR3 is 8 amino acids long. Germline assignment: CDR1 MGHDK and CDR2 SYGVNS. CDR3 in DNA: TGTGCCAGCGGATCCAGAGCGTTT. Its translation is CASGSRAF. Combining the CDR3 with reference TRBV25-1 and TRBJ1-5 gives the whole variable domain EADIYQTPRYLVIGTGKKITLECSQTMGHDKMYWYQQDPGMELHLIHYSYGVNSTEKGDLSSESTVSRIRTEHFPLTLESARPSHTSQYLCASGSRAFGDGTRLSIL.

This rearrangement joins TRBV29-1 to TRBJ1-2; D uncertain. In germline, CDR1 is SQVTM, CDR2 ANQGSEA. The V gene lost 5 bases and the J gene lost 2 bases, with 15 bases spanning the gap. The CDR3 spans 14 residues. The CDR3 sequence: CSVLSRTRNYGYTF. The CDR3 nucleotides are TGCAGCGTTTTATCACGTACGAGAAACTATGGCTACACCTTC. Full variable domain (missing parts from reference TRBV29-1 and TRBJ1-2): SAVISQKPSRDICQRGTSLTIQCQVDSQVTMMFWYRQQPGQSLTLIATANQGSEATYESGFVIDKFPISRPNLTFSTLTVSNMSPEDSSIYLCSVLSRTRNYGYTFGSGTRLTVV.

V gene TRBV7-3 combines with J gene TRBJ1-3, with TRBD1 identical over 10 bases. The germline V gene encodes CDR1 SGHTA and CDR2 FQGTGA. V was clipped by 5 bases and J by 6 bases; unmatched bases: 7. The CDR3 spans 15 residues. The chain's CDR3 is CASSPLDRGQNTIYF. DNA for the CDR3: TGTGCCAGCAGCCCCCTAGACAGGGGGCAAAACACCATATATTTT.

This clone was found once. The chain employs TRBV18 and TRBJ1-1, with 11 bases that match TRBD1. Losses at the gene ends were 4 bases for V and 0 bases for J; bases not matched to a gene: 1. Germline V lookup: CDR1 KGHSH, CDR2 LQKENI. The CDR3 covers 15 residues. The CDR3 is CASSQGQGVNTEAFF. CDR3 bases: TGTGCCAGCTCACAGGGACAGGGGGTGAACACTGAAGCTTTCTTT. Based on the CDR3 plus reference TRBV18 and TRBJ1-1, the full variable domain is NAGVMQNPRHLVRRRGQEARLRCSPMKGHSHVYWYRQLPEEGLKFMVYLQKENIIDESGMPKERFSAEFPKEGPSILRIQQVVRGDSAAYFCASSQGQGVNTEAFFGQGTRLTVV.

The V gene is TRBV5-6, the J gene TRBJ2-2; 8 bases line up with TRBD2. CDR1 is SGHDT, CDR2 YYEEEE, per germline. CDR3 length: 16 amino acids. Trimming at V came to 1 base and at J to 6 bases, leaving 8 bases not matched to a gene. The CDR3 here is CASSLRGLVGPGELFF. DNA of the CDR3: TGTGCCAGCAGCTTGCGGGGACTAGTGGGGCCCGGGGAGCTGTTTTTT. Supplemented by reference TRBV5-6 and TRBJ2-2, the full variable domain reads DAGVTQSPTHLIKTRGQQVTLRCSPKSGHDTVSWYQQALGQGPQFIFQYYEEEERQRGNFPDRFSGHQFPNYSSELNVNALLLGDSALYLCASSLRGLVGPGELFFGEGSRLTVL.

This clone occurred a few times. V gene TRBV4-3 combines with J gene TRBJ2-7; 10 bases match TRBD2. J lost 5 bases, V lost 6 bases, and 13 bases had no gene match. The CDR3 totals 16 residues. Germline V lookup: CDR1 LGHNA, CDR2 YSLEER. CDR3 residues: CASRGNLAGGRHEQYF. The CDR3 DNA reads as TGCGCCAGCAGGGGAAACTTAGCGGGAGGTAGGCACGAGCAGTACTTC.

The CDR3 loop is CASIERLGGSYNEQFF. In DNA, the CDR3 is TGTGCCAGTATAGAGAGGCTGGGGGGATCCTACAATGAGCAGTTCTTC. The rearrangement links TRBV19 to TRBJ2-1; a weak D match, TRBD2 (6 bases). There are 16 residues in the CDR3. Trimming cost V 7 bases and J 1 base, with 17 bases left between them. CDR1 and CDR2 from the germline V gene are LNHDA and SQIVND (reference sequence).

This sequence joins TRBV5-1 and TRBJ2-3; 9 bases align to TRBD1. The V gene's germline CDR1 is SGHRS and CDR2 YFSETQ. The CDR3 covers 13 residues. V was pared by 5 bases and J by 6 bases, with 4 bases of the junction left unmatched. The CDR3 region has the DNA TGCGCCAGCAGTGACAGGGGGTCGGATACGCAGTATTTT. Its translation: CASSDRGSDTQYF.

A single count supports this clone. This rearrangement joins TRBV10-3 to TRBJ1-2, with 9 bases matching TRBD1. Germline lookup yields CDR1 ENHRY and CDR2 SYGVKD. The CDR3 contains 17 residues. V shed 0 bases and J 4 bases; nucleotides not matched to a gene: 9. The CDR3 bases are TGTGCCATCAGTGAGTCCCCTGGGGGACAGGGTAGCTATGGCTACACCTTC. This codes for CAISESPGGQGSYGYTF.

This clone was recorded a few times. V and J are TRBV7-9 and TRBJ1-2; the D gene is possibly TRBD1 (6 bases). Germline-derived CDR1 and CDR2 are SEHNR and FQNEAQ (reference sequence). This CDR3 has 15 amino acids. V was clipped by 5 bases and J by 7 bases, with 20 bases between them. The CDR3 loop is CASSDSGQVSRGYTF. As DNA, the CDR3 is TGTGCCAGCAGCGATTCGGGACAAGTCTCCCGTGGCTACACCTTC.

The chain links TRBV9 to TRBJ2-1; 12 nucleotides agree with TRBD2. Germline loops: CDR1 SGDLS, CDR2 YYNGEE. The V gene end was trimmed by 1 base and the J gene end by 4 bases; junction bases not matched to a gene: 3. This CDR3 is 16 amino acids long. CDR3 sequence reads: CASSVTTSGSYNEQFF. The CDR3 DNA follows: TGTGCCAGCAGCGTAACGACTAGCGGGAGTTACAATGAGCAGTTCTTC.

The CDR3 loop reads CASSLGRGSHYGYTF. CDR3 coding DNA: TGTGCCAGCAGCTTAGGGCGGGGGTCTCACTATGGCTACACCTTC. The rearrangement uses TRBV11-2 and TRBJ1-2, with D perhaps matching TRBD1 (5 bases). V was clipped by 1 base and J by 3 bases, with 12 bases between them. CDR1 is SGHAT, CDR2 FQNNGV, per germline. The CDR3 runs 15 residues.

The chain couples TRBV6-6 to TRBJ2-5, with 8 bases fitting TRBD1. CDR3 length: 14 amino acids. Germline loops: CDR1 MNHNY, CDR2 SVGAGI (reference sequence). J lost 10 bases, V lost 7 bases, and 14 bases had no gene match. CDR3 DNA: TGTGCCAGCACCCCGGGACAGGTGGGGCTCGACCAGTACTTC. Translated: CASTPGQVGLDQYF.

V is TRBV15 and J is TRBJ1-5; D gene uncertain. CDR1 is LNHNV, CDR2 YYDKDF, per germline (reference sequence). V was cut by 0 bases and J by 5 bases, with 8 bases left in between. The CDR3 runs to 14 residues. In DNA, the CDR3 is TGTGCCACCAGCAGAGATTACAGTGATCAGCCCCAGCATTTT. This codes for CATSRDYSDQPQHF.

This chain uses TRBV7-9 with TRBJ2-6, with 7 bases that match TRBD1. This CDR3 spans 16 amino acids. Looked up from germline, CDR1 is SEHNR and CDR2 is FQNEAQ (reference sequence). Trimming took 5 bases from V and 3 from J; bases not matched to a gene: 7. CDR3: CASSPTGTVGANVLTF. The CDR3 region has the DNA TGTGCCAGCAGCCCAACGGGGACAGTTGGGGCCAACGTCCTGACTTTC.

This clone was detected once. The chain uses TRBV19 and TRBJ2-3; 7 bases match TRBD1. The J segment lost 2 bases and the V segment lost 10 bases, leaving 21 bases of the junction unmatched. Per germline, CDR1 LNHDA and CDR2 SQIVND (reference sequence). This CDR3 contains 18 residues. In nucleotides, the CDR3 is TGTGCCACCCCAAACGAAGACAGGGCAACTCCTTACACAGATACGCAGTATTTT. Translation: CATPNEDRATPYTDTQYF.